This T cell receptor beta chain is drawn from a study of blood T cell repertoires in COVID-19. Study-wide background: The United States, Italy and Spain were the sources of the acute and convalescent COVID-19 samples. PBMCs, B-cell-depleted T cells, or T cells were the source of the cDNA or gDNA that made up the material.

Original processing methods: Amplified reference gene primers provided the basis for estimating nucleated cell counts. Here immunoSEQ multiplex PCR was the method, and the copy in TCRdb shows in-frame clones only, minus some. V, J and clone size are taken as reported in that table, and D and trimming were inferred from the DNA itself. The data show around 190,000 clones, under 90% seen once. There are 16 residues in the CDR3. The junction had 12 bases not matched to a gene; V was cut back by 7 bases and J by 4 bases. Germline values: CDR1 SNHLY, CDR2 FYNNEI. This chain uses TRBV2 with TRBJ2-3; 9 bases are shared with TRBD1. This sequence was found in a man between 60 and 75 years old with acute or convalescent COVID-19. The sample consisted of peripheral blood. The CDR3 here is CASIRPGQGRADTQYF. The CDR3 DNA sequence: TGTGCCAGCATTCGTCCGGGACAGGGCCGCGCAGATACGCAGTATTTT.